The sequence of this TCR beta chain was determined in a study of cytomegalovirus exposure and HLA in healthy donors. The overall study: HLA-typed donors were the source of about 85 million unique TCRs held in an early data release. Most genotyped donors, over 70% of more than 300, had Caucasian-associated genetic ancestry. Study-wide findings and caveats: Under in vitro conditions, a few CMV-associated chains were confirmed as specific for CMV antigens. Reported results showed that the classifier diagnosed cytomegalovirus status with high specificity and sensitivity.

About this clone itself: Its antigen remains unknown.

The PCR employed 60 Vbeta primers together with 13 Jbeta primers. Libraries were prepared by immunoSEQ multiplex PCR; TCRdb keeps only in-frame clonotypes and omits some of them. With tens of thousands of clones in the sample, the ten largest clones hold 5.5%. The source is a girl under 18 in good health and CMV-seropositive. Sequencing was performed on PBMCs.

The CDR3 DNA reads TGCGCCAGCAGCCAAGATTACACAGATACGCAGTATTTT. Its protein is CASSQDYTDTQYF. The J gene is TRBJ2-3, the V gene TRBV4-3; D is unclear. The CDR3 length is 13 residues. Trimming stripped 0 bases from V and 2 bases from J, with 3 bases between. Germline CDR1 reads LGHNA; CDR2 reads YSLEER.